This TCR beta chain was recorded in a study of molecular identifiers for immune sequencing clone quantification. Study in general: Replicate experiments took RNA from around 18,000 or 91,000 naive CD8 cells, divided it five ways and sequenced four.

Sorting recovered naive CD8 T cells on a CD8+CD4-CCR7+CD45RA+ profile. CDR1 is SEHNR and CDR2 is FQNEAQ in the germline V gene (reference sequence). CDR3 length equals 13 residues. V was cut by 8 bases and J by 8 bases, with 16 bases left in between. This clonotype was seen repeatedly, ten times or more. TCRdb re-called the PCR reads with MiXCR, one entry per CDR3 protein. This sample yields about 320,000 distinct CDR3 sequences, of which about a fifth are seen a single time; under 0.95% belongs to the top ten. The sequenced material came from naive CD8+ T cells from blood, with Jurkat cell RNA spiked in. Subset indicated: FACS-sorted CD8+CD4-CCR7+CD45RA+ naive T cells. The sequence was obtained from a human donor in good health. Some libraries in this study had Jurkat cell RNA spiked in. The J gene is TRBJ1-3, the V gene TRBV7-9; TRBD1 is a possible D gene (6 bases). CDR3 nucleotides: TGTGCCAGCGGCCCCATGGGGGCCGACACCATATATTTT. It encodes CASGPMGADTIYF.